The present entry profiles one T cell receptor beta chain with its context. Antigen: not known. In the PCR, 60 Vbeta and 13 Jbeta primers were used. TCRdb keeps only in-frame clones here, not all; method: immunoSEQ multiplex PCR. The table includes under 110,000 clones, roughly 74% detected once. The data stem from a study of cytomegalovirus exposure and HLA in healthy donors. Overall study context: Earlier, some 180 million T cells were analyzed, and some 120 million unique TCR beta sequences were found among them. Notes on the study in general: Highly shared variants forming one cluster were likely a sequencing artifact.

Trimming cost V 4 bases and J 8 bases; bases outside gene matches: 9. CDR1 and CDR2 (germline): SGHTA, FQGTGA. The CDR3 is made up of 15 amino acids. The specimen sequenced was PBMCs. This TCR came from a man in his forties in good health and CMV-seronegative. The chain joins TRBV7-3 to TRBJ1-4; 8 nucleotides line up with TRBD1. CDR3 amino acids: CASSSRTGKGEKLFF. CDR3 sequence (DNA): TGTGCCAGCAGCTCGCGGACAGGGAAGGGGGAAAAACTGTTTTTT.